These 19 T cell receptor beta chains originate from one sample sequenced in a study of blood T cells in healthy people across ages. The second PCR ran roughly 7 to 12 cycles with a sample-barcoded 5' primer and J-beta primers. TCRdb fed the 5' RACE reads into MiXCR, producing one record per CDR3 protein. The sample has 920,000 or so distinct CDR3 sequences; under 45% are singletons. Input material: blood. These receptors all come from a woman aged 55-69 years in good health.

This clonotype showed up just a few times. The chain uses TRBV12-3 or TRBV12-4 and TRBJ2-1; D is possibly TRBD2 (5 bases). The CDR3 length is 13 residues. V was shortened by 5 bases and J by 11 bases, with 16 bases between the two germline ends. The CDR3 spells CASSIGLRGKQFF. In DNA, the CDR3 is TGTGCCAGCAGTATCGGACTCCGCGGTAAGCAGTTCTTC.

The gene calls are TRBV14 and TRBJ2-4; a possible D gene is TRBD1 (6 bases). TRBJ2-7 matches the DNA end more closely, so the J call is doubtful. The CDR3 has 14 residues. Germline CDR1 is SGHDN and CDR2 is FVKESK. CDR3 amino acids: CASSHWLTGYEQYF. In DNA form, the CDR3 reads TGTGCCAGCAGCCACTGGCTGACAGGTTACGAGCAGTACTTC.

The chain employs TRBV5-1 and TRBJ2-5; 8 bases are shared with TRBD2. Germline V gives CDR1 SGHRS, CDR2 YFSETQ. This CDR3 contains 14 residues. Trimming at V came to 6 bases and at J to 4 bases, leaving 8 bases not matched to a gene. The chain's CDR3 is CASKASLAGETQYF. The CDR3 DNA follows: TGCGCCAGCAAAGCCTCCCTAGCGGGAGAGACCCAGTACTTC.

This chain joins TRBV29-1 and TRBJ1-5; unclear D gene. Germline CDR1 and CDR2: SQVTM and ANQGSEA. This CDR3 region has 13 residues. V lost 3 bases and J lost 0, with 6 bases in between. The DNA for the CDR3 is TGCAGCGTTGAGGAGAATAGCAATCAGCCCCAGCATTTT. This encodes CSVEENSNQPQHF.

This clonotype came up once. The chain has TRBV6-1 and TRBJ1-4; D is possibly TRBD1 (6 bases). The germline V and J ends were trimmed by 5 bases and 8 bases, with 30 bases remaining between them. This CDR3 spans 19 amino acids. Germline-derived CDR1 and CDR2 are MNHNS and SASEGT. The CDR3 DNA is TGTGCCAGCAGTCCCCACTCTCTAACAGGGACCCCTGCGGAGGAAAAACTGTTTTTT. It translates to CASSPHSLTGTPAEEKLFF.

The chain combines TRBV18 with TRBJ2-1, with 10 bases that match TRBD2. Germline assignment: CDR1 KGHSH and CDR2 LQKENI. CDR3 size: 13 residues. J was trimmed by 8 bases and V by 5 bases; bases with no gene match: 3. CDR3 residues: CASSTAGGDEQFF. CDR3 nucleotide sequence: TGTGCCAGCTCAACAGCGGGAGGGGATGAGCAGTTCTTC.

The chain couples TRBV29-1 to TRBJ2-1; 11 positions match TRBD2. The CDR3 has 14 amino acids. V lost 1 base and J lost 7; bases outside the gene matches: 3. The germline gives CDR1 SQVTM, CDR2 ANQGSEA. This CDR3 reads CSVEGLAGSNEQFF. The CDR3 coding sequence is TGCAGCGTTGAAGGACTAGCGGGAAGTAATGAGCAGTTCTTC.

A few counts support this clonotype. V usage is TRBV6-5 and J usage is TRBJ2-5; D is possibly TRBD2 (5 bases). CDR1 is MNHEY and CDR2 is SVGAGI in the germline V gene. The CDR3 contains 15 residues. V was trimmed by 7 bases and J by 0 bases, leaving 15 bases between them. CDR3 DNA sequence: TGTGCCAGCAAGGTGGCGGGCGGGTACCAAGAGACCCAGTACTTC. Translated: CASKVAGGYQETQYF.

This chain joins TRBV3-1 and TRBJ2-4; D is possibly TRBD1 or TRBD2 (6 bases each). Per germline, CDR1 LGHDT and CDR2 YNNKEL (reference sequence). The CDR3 is 15 amino acids. Trimming stripped 3 bases from V and 0 bases from J, with 9 bases between. The CDR3 DNA follows: TGTGCCAGCAGCCAGGAGGGGGGAGCCAAAAACATTCAGTACTTC. The encoded protein is CASSQEGGAKNIQYF.

In this sample, this clonotype turned up once. The chain is built from TRBV16 and TRBJ2-7; 7 nucleotides line up with TRBD2. J gave up 7 bases and V 2 bases, and 8 bases lay outside the gene matches. CDR3 length: 14 residues. Germline-derived CDR1 and CDR2 are KGHSY and FQNENV. The CDR3 here is CASSQGGVNNEQYF. The CDR3 DNA is TGTGCCAGCAGCCAAGGGGGGGTCAACAATGAGCAGTACTTC.

The DNA for the CDR3 is TGTGCCAGCAGCCGATGGACAGGGGGCGAGCAGTACTTC. It is translated as CASSRWTGGEQYF. This sequence joins TRBV5-6 and TRBJ2-7; 10 bases line up with TRBD1. The CDR3 is made up of 13 amino acids. Germline V gene lookup returns CDR1 SGHDT and CDR2 YYEEEE. The V and J ends lost 4 bases and 6 bases, in that order; junction bases with no gene match: 4.

In this sample, this clonotype turned up a few times. The chain carries TRBV27 and TRBJ2-7; 10 bases agree with TRBD2. The CDR3 spans 15 residues. Trimming at V came to 3 bases and at J to 6 bases, leaving 8 bases not matched to a gene. CDR1 MNHEY and CDR2 SMNVEV come from the germline V gene (reference sequence). The CDR3 loop is CASSFRGLAGVEQYF. The CDR3 DNA is TGTGCCAGCAGTTTTAGAGGGCTAGCGGGAGTCGAGCAGTACTTC.

This sequence joins TRBV7-9 and TRBJ2-3; a weak D match, TRBD2 (6 bases). This CDR3 comprises 19 residues. CDR1 and CDR2 from the germline V gene are SEHNR and FQNEAQ (reference sequence). The V end was cut by 0 bases, the J end by 3 bases, with 22 bases between. The CDR3 reads CASSLAIGVLALLTDTQYF. The CDR3 nucleotides are TGTGCCAGCAGCTTAGCGATTGGTGTACTAGCCCTTCTGACAGATACGCAGTATTTT.

This sequence joins TRBV29-1 and TRBJ2-7; 14 bases match TRBD2. J gave up 1 base and V 6 bases, and 11 bases lay outside the gene matches. Per germline, CDR1 SQVTM and CDR2 ANQGSEA. The CDR3 consists of 17 residues. Written as DNA, the CDR3 is TGCAGCGTCGGAGGGACTAGCGGGAGACGGGGGTCCTACGAGCAGTACTTC. Translating it yields CSVGGTSGRRGSYEQYF.

The count of this clonotype is one. The V gene is TRBV5-1, the J gene TRBJ2-5; the D is unclear. The CDR3 runs to 13 residues. Germline CDR1 and CDR2: SGHRS and YFSETQ. V dropped 5 bases and J dropped 11 bases, with 19 bases sitting between them. CDR3 DNA: TGCGCCAGCAGATGGCAGAGCTTCAATGAGCAGTACTTC. Its translation is CASRWQSFNEQYF.

This clonotype was seen a few times. V gene TRBV28 combines with J gene TRBJ2-1; 11 nucleotides match TRBD2. Germline V gene sequence: CDR1 MDHEN, CDR2 SYDVKM. V lost 7 bases and J lost 8; bases outside the gene matches: 10. There are 15 residues in the CDR3. CDR3 nucleotides: TGTGCCAGCACCTTAGCGGGAGGGCTTCTGGATGAGCAGTTCTTC. This encodes CASTLAGGLLDEQFF.

This chain joins TRBV5-1 and TRBJ1-2; D not certain. Looked up from germline, CDR1 is SGHRS and CDR2 is YFSETQ. The CDR3 runs to 14 residues. The germline V and J ends were trimmed by 4 bases and 6 bases, with 16 bases remaining between them. The CDR3 nucleotides are TGCGCCAGCAGCCCGATCCAGGCCATCGATGGCTACACCTTC. Its translation is CASSPIQAIDGYTF. Full variable domain (missing parts from reference TRBV5-1 and TRBJ1-2): KAGVTQTPRYLIKTRGQQVTLSCSPISGHRSVSWYQQTPGQGLQFLFEYFSETQRNKGNFPGRFSGRQFSNSRSEMNVSTLELGDSALYLCASSPIQAIDGYTFGSGTRLTVV.

The chain joins TRBV6-2 or TRBV6-3 to TRBJ2-1, with 9 bases lining up with TRBD1. CDR3 length: 18 residues. The germline V gene has CDR1 MNHEY and CDR2 SVGEGT. J lost 3 bases, V lost 0 bases, and 9 bases had no gene match. The CDR3 DNA is TGTGCCAGCAGTTACTCCCCGCCCGGGACAGGGATCTACAATGAGCAGTTCTTC. Amino acid sequence: CASSYSPPGTGIYNEQFF.

This chain links TRBV12-3 or TRBV12-4 with TRBJ2-7; D gene unclear. This CDR3 is 12 amino acids long. V lost 2 bases and J lost 7, with 9 bases in between. The CDR3 sequence is CASSLREWEQYF. The DNA of the CDR3 is TGTGCCAGCAGTTTAAGGGAATGGGAGCAGTACTTC.